These 24 T cell receptor beta chains were all obtained from the same sample, sequenced in a study of breast tumors, draining lymph nodes, adjacent tissues. The lymph nodes were axillary draining lymph nodes from breast cancer patients. TCRdb analysed the multiplex PCR reads with MiXCR anew, one entry per CDR3 protein. The sample shows roughly 260,000 distinct CDR3 sequences, under 35% of them seen only once. The sequencing input was axillary lymph node tissue. The receptors come from a female donor with breast cancer. Some clones in this sample may be carry-over from other donors' samples.

In this sample, this clonotype turned up a few times. V usage is TRBV6-5 and J usage is TRBJ2-1; 13 bases agree with TRBD2. CDR1 and CDR2 from the germline V gene are MNHEY and SVGAGI. V shed 6 bases, J shed 8 bases, and the junction held 4 bases outside the gene matches. The CDR3 spans 14 residues. The CDR3 DNA reads as TGTGCCAGCAGACCCGGACTAGCGGGAGATGAGCAGTTCTTC. As protein: CASRPGLAGDEQFF.

This clonotype was observed at least ten times. The chain links TRBV12-3 or TRBV12-4 to TRBJ1-5, with D perhaps TRBD1 (5 bases). The CDR3 contains 14 residues. Trimming took off 3 bases at V and 6 bases at J, with 12 bases between the two ends. CDR3 region: CASSFRWGGQPQHF. As DNA, the CDR3 is TGTGCCAGCAGTTTCCGGTGGGGGGGTCAGCCCCAGCATTTT.

This clonotype was found many times. The CDR3 DNA is TGTGCCAGCAGCTTAGGGCCGGGACGCACAGATACGCAGTATTTT. Its translation is CASSLGPGRTDTQYF. The chain recombines TRBV11-3 with TRBJ2-3; D possibly uses TRBD1 or TRBD2 (5 bases each). Germline V gene data show CDR1 as SGHNT and CDR2 as YENEEA. The ends were cut back, 1 base at V and 1 base at J, with 9 bases in the middle. The CDR3 runs 15 residues.

A word on this clonotype: A much more abundant neighbour one base away suggests this may be a read error. The CDR3 coding sequence is TGCAGTGCTAGATCTAGCGGGAGTTCCTCCAATGAGCAGTTCTTC. Amino acid sequence: CSARSSGSSSNEQFF. The chain combines TRBV20-1 with TRBJ2-1; 10 nucleotides align to TRBD2. This CDR3 contains 15 residues. CDR1 is DFQATT and CDR2 is SNEGSKA in the germline V gene (reference sequence).

The chain recombines TRBV29-1 with TRBJ2-7; 11 bases align to TRBD1. The CDR3 is 12 residues long. Looked up from germline, CDR1 is SQVTM and CDR2 is ANQGSEA. With 6 bases clipped from V and 4 bases from J, the junction kept 2 bases outside the gene matches. The CDR3, as DNA: TGCAGCGTAGGGACAGGGGGATACGAGCAGTACTTC. This encodes CSVGTGGYEQYF.

This clonotype was found many times. The rearrangement joins TRBV7-2 to TRBJ2-3, with D perhaps TRBD2 (5 bases). Trimming removed 1 base at V and 5 bases at J, with 13 bases between. This CDR3 spans 15 amino acids. Germline CDR1 SGHTA, CDR2 FQGNSA. The CDR3 reads CASSLGATGRDTQYF. CDR3 coding DNA: TGTGCCAGCAGCTTAGGGGCGACGGGGAGAGATACGCAGTATTTT.

This clonotype has at least ten counts. J is TRBJ1-2 and V is TRBV6-1; no clear D. The V gene's germline CDR1 is MNHNS and CDR2 SASEGT. The CDR3 covers 12 residues. Trimming removed 5 bases at V and 6 bases at J, with 10 bases between. The CDR3 loop is CASSFTNDGYTF. CDR3 DNA: TGTGCCAGCAGTTTTACAAACGATGGCTACACCTTC.

The J gene is TRBJ1-1, the V gene TRBV5-8; 7 bases line up with TRBD1. Germline lookup yields CDR1 SGHTS and CDR2 YDEGEE. The CDR3 spans 13 residues. Trimming took 4 bases from V and 6 from J; bases not matched to a gene: 6. The DNA for the CDR3 is TGTGCCAGCAGCAGCAGGGGGGACGCTGAAGCTTTCTTT. Encoded protein: CASSSRGDAEAFF. The full variable domain, completed using reference TRBV5-8 and TRBJ1-1, is EAGVTQSPTHLIKTRGQQATLRCSPISGHTSVYWYQQALGLGLQFLLWYDEGEERNRGNFPPRFSGRQFPNYSSELNVNALELEDSALYLCASSSRGDAEAFFGQGTRLTVV.

The V gene is TRBV30, the J gene TRBJ1-4; a possible D gene is TRBD1 (5 bases). Germline V gene sequence: CDR1 GTSNPN, CDR2 SVGIG (reference sequence). The CDR3 extends over 15 amino acids. V lost 2 bases and J lost 7, with 17 bases in between. Here the CDR3 reads CAWSSPGTWVEKLFF. The CDR3 DNA follows: TGTGCCTGGAGTTCCCCCGGGACTTGGGTTGAAAAACTGTTTTTT.

For this clonotype: At one end, the junction sequence differs from germline, possibly due to a read error. The rearrangement links TRBV29-1 to TRBJ2-2; TRBD2 might be the D (6 bases). The CDR3 contains 13 residues. CDR1 and CDR2 (germline): SQVTM, ANQGSEA. The CDR3 DNA is TGCAGCGTGAGGGACTTGAACACCGGGGAGCTGCTTTTT. Translation gives CSVRDLNTGELLF.

In its sample, this clonotype was seen a few times. The chain employs TRBV6-5 and TRBJ2-5; either TRBD1 or TRBD2 may fit D (5 bases each). In germline, CDR1 is MNHEY, CDR2 SVGAGI. The V end was cut by 6 bases, the J end by 2 bases, with 10 bases between. This CDR3 is 13 amino acids long. CDR3 region: CASRGDLQETQYF. The CDR3 DNA sequence: TGTGCCAGCAGAGGGGACCTACAAGAGACCCAGTACTTC.

This clonotype came up many times. The chain is built from TRBV7-9 and TRBJ2-5; D not resolved. Germline values: CDR1 SEHNR, CDR2 FQNEAQ (reference sequence). The ends were cut back, 2 bases at V and 5 bases at J, with 6 bases in the middle. The CDR3 loop spans 12 amino acids. The CDR3 nucleotides read TGTGCCAGCAGCTTAACCCCGGAGACCCAGTACTTC. As protein: CASSLTPETQYF.

This clonotype was counted only a few times. This chain joins TRBV28 and TRBJ2-7, with D unresolved. CDR1 and CDR2 (germline): MDHEN, SYDVKM. The CDR3 length is 12 residues. Trimming took off 6 bases at V and 2 bases at J, with 8 bases between the two ends. CDR3 region: CASRGGTYEQYF. CDR3 bases: TGTGCCAGCAGGGGTGGGACCTACGAGCAGTACTTC.

This clonotype was detected only once. A far larger clone is only one base removed, so a read error is likely. The V call is TRBV7-4, the J call TRBJ2-5; D uncertain. CDR3 length equals 12 residues. Germline loops: CDR1 SGHVT, CDR2 SQSDAQ. The CDR3 bases are TGTGCCGGCAGTTTAGCCCCAGAGACCCAGTACTTC. Translated: CAGSLAPETQYF.

This clonotype appeared many times. The V and J genes are TRBV24-1 and TRBJ2-7; TRBD2 agrees at 10 bases. The CDR3 is made up of 15 amino acids. V shed 5 bases and J 3 bases; nucleotides not matched to a gene: 6. Germline V gene data show CDR1 as KGHDR and CDR2 as SFDVKD. CDR3 bases: TGTGCCACCAGTGCCCCCGGGACTAGCGTCTACGAGCAGTACTTC. Its protein product is CATSAPGTSVYEQYF.

This clonotype was seen at least ten times. The chain combines TRBV19 with TRBJ1-2; TRBD1 might be the D (6 bases). Looked up from germline, CDR1 is LNHDA and CDR2 is SQIVND (reference sequence). Deletions cut 10 bases from V and 6 bases from J, with 21 bases between. The CDR3 length is 14 residues. The CDR3 DNA reads TGTGCCACCCTCCGGGACAACGCCCGGAATGGCTACACCTTC. Translation: CATLRDNARNGYTF.

This clonotype was seen at least ten times. The chain recombines TRBV5-8 with TRBJ2-3; D gene ambiguous. The germline gives CDR1 SGHTS, CDR2 YDEGEE. With 4 bases removed from V and 5 bases from J, the gap between germline ends came to 14 bases. This CDR3 region has 14 residues. CDR3 in DNA: TGTGCCAGCAGCCAGGCCTTCTGGGGAGATACGCAGTATTTT. Protein: CASSQAFWGDTQYF.

With regard to this clonotype: This may be a read error, as it is one base from a much larger clone. V usage is TRBV9 and J usage is TRBJ2-1; D tentatively reads TRBD1 or TRBD2 (5 bases each). The length of the CDR3 is 16 residues. Per the germline V gene, CDR1 is SGDLS and CDR2 is YYNGEE. CDR3 bases: TGTGCCAGCAGCGTATTCGGGGCCAGCTCCTACAATGCGCAGTTCTTC. Residues: CASSVFGASSYNAQFF.

V usage is TRBV30 and J usage is TRBJ2-3; 7 bases line up with TRBD1. The CDR3 is 14 residues long. Germline CDR1 and CDR2: GTSNPN and SVGIG (reference sequence). With V trimmed by 2 bases and J by 1 base, 3 bases remained unmatched. CDR3 amino acids: CAWSTGTGTDTQYF. The CDR3 nucleotides read TGTGCCTGGAGTACGGGGACAGGCACAGATACGCAGTATTTT. The full variable domain, in which reference TRBV30 and TRBJ2-3 provide the parts outside the CDR3, is SQTIHQWPATLVQPVGSPLSLECTVEGTSNPNLYWYRQAAGRGLQLLFYSVGIGQISSEVPQNLSASRPQDRQFILSSKKLLLSDSGFYLCAWSTGTGTDTQYFGPGTRLTVL.

A single count supports this clonotype. The chain joins TRBV29-1 to TRBJ2-7; 12 nucleotides match TRBD2. CDR1 SQVTM and CDR2 ANQGSEA come from the germline V gene. This CDR3 has 12 amino acids. Written as DNA, the CDR3 is TGCACCGCTAGCGGGAGGGCCTACGAGCAGTACTTC. This encodes CTASGRAYEQYF.

This clonotype was seen a handful of times. A much larger clonotype is one base distant, so this may be a read error. The CDR3 sequence: CGARSSTYGYTF. The CDR3 DNA reads TGCGGTGCTAGGAGTTCAACCTATGGCTACACCTTC. The chain couples TRBV20-1 to TRBJ1-2; D gene unclear. This CDR3 contains 12 residues. The germline CDR1 and CDR2 sequences are DFQATT and SNEGSKA (reference sequence).

This clonotype has ten or more counts. J is TRBJ2-7 and V is TRBV5-5, with TRBD2 matching over 7 bases. From germline, CDR1 is SGHKS and CDR2 YYEKEE (reference sequence). This CDR3 spans 15 amino acids. Germline trimming cut 4 bases from V and 0 bases from J; bases unmatched to any gene: 7. The CDR3: CASSILADSSYEQYF. CDR3 coding DNA: TGTGCCAGCAGCATCCTAGCGGATAGCTCCTACGAGCAGTACTTC.

At least ten counts were recorded for this clonotype. The chain joins TRBV11-2 to TRBJ2-2; TRBD1 or TRBD2 may be the D gene (5 bases each). CDR3 size: 16 residues. V was shortened by 2 bases and J by 1 base, with 11 bases between the two germline ends. CDR1 and CDR2 from the germline V gene are SGHAT and FQNNGV. Here the CDR3 reads CASSLNQGVNTGELFF. For the CDR3, the DNA is TGTGCCAGCAGCTTAAATCAGGGAGTGAACACCGGGGAGCTGTTTTTT. Supplemented by reference TRBV11-2 and TRBJ2-2, the full variable domain reads EAGVAQSPRYKIIEKRQSVAFWCNPISGHATLYWYQQILGQGPKLLIQFQNNGVVDDSQLPKDRFSAERLKGVDSTLKIQPAKLEDSAVYLCASSLNQGVNTGELFFGEGSRLTVL.

This clonotype was counted between two and nine times. A read error may be the cause here, since a much bigger clone is one base away. The CDR3 carries no conserved terminal phenylalanine or tryptophan, so it likely arises from a read error. V and J are TRBV7-2 and TRBJ2-7; TRBD2 agrees at 8 bases. Germline-derived CDR1 and CDR2 are SGHTA and FQGNSA. Germline trimming cut 1 base from V and 2 bases from J; bases unmatched to any gene: 4. The CDR3 has 15 amino acids. CDR3 in amino acids: CASSLGSGTPYEQYL. In nucleotides, the CDR3 is TGTGCCAGCAGCTTAGGTAGCGGGACACCCTACGAGCAGTACCTC.